The 8 T cell receptor beta chains in this list originate from one sample, sequenced in a study of cytomegalovirus exposure and HLA in healthy donors. Vbeta (60) and Jbeta (13) primers were used in the PCR. TCRdb keeps only in-frame clones here, not all; method: immunoSEQ multiplex PCR. Of some 150,000 clones listed, roughly 79% are singletons. What was sequenced was PBMCs. The receptors come from a woman aged 40-49 years in good health and CMV-seropositive.

The chain joins TRBV19 to TRBJ2-3; 9 bases line up with TRBD1. Germline values: CDR1 LNHDA, CDR2 SQIVND (reference sequence). This CDR3 spans 15 amino acids. V lost 5 bases, J lost 6 bases, and 9 bases stayed unmatched. CDR3 protein: CASSVSTGGVDTQYF. The CDR3 DNA follows: TGTGCCAGTAGTGTTTCGACAGGGGGTGTGGATACGCAGTATTTT.

This clone was found once. The V and J genes are TRBV19 and TRBJ2-2, with D possibly matching TRBD1 (6 bases). There are 17 residues in the CDR3. Germline CDR1 is LNHDA and CDR2 is SQIVND (reference sequence). V was pared by 1 base and J by 2 bases, with 14 bases between. The DNA of the CDR3 is TGTGCCAGTAGTATAGCAGGGGCGACGGTAAACACCGGGGAGCTGTTTTTT. Translation: CASSIAGATVNTGELFF.

V gene TRBV5-1 combines with J gene TRBJ2-2; TRBD2 matches at 11 bases. CDR3 length: 17 residues. V shed 3 bases and J 4 bases; nucleotides not matched to a gene: 8. CDR1 SGHRS and CDR2 YFSETQ come from the germline V gene. The DNA of the CDR3 is TGCGCCAGCAGCTCCATAACTAGCGGGGGAAGCACCGGGGAGCTGTTTTTT. Translation: CASSSITSGGSTGELFF. The variable domain in full, with the rest retrieved from reference TRBV5-1 and TRBJ2-2, is KAGVTQTPRYLIKTRGQQVTLSCSPISGHRSVSWYQQTPGQGLQFLFEYFSETQRNKGNFPGRFSGRQFSNSRSEMNVSTLELGDSALYLCASSSITSGGSTGELFFGEGSRLTVL.

The CDR3 reads CAGSGGALLALQFF. The CDR3 DNA is TGTGCCGGAAGCGGGGGGGCCCTACTGGCTTTGCAGTTCTTC. The chain employs TRBV28 and TRBJ2-1; TRBD2 aligns across 10 bases. The CDR3 has 14 residues. From germline, CDR1 is MDHEN and CDR2 SYDVKM. V trimming: 11 bases; J trimming: 12 bases; junction bases outside the gene matches: 16.

V usage is TRBV27 and J usage is TRBJ2-7; 11 nucleotides agree with TRBD2. J gave up 2 bases and V 5 bases, and 11 bases lay outside the gene matches. Germline V gene sequence: CDR1 MNHEY, CDR2 SMNVEV (reference sequence). The length of the CDR3 is 17 residues. CDR3 coding DNA: TGTGCCAGCAGTAGCCCTAGCGGGGGGCCCGAAACCTACGAGCAGTACTTC. It encodes CASSSPSGGPETYEQYF.

The J gene is TRBJ1-2, the V gene TRBV30, with D possibly matching TRBD1 (6 bases). The V gene's germline CDR1 is GTSNPN and CDR2 SVGIG (reference sequence). With 6 bases removed from V and 5 bases from J, the gap between germline ends came to 13 bases. CDR3 length: 12 amino acids. The CDR3 is CACLAGTYGYTF. CDR3 coding DNA: TGTGCCTGTTTAGCAGGGACATATGGCTACACCTTC. The variable domain in full, with the rest retrieved from reference TRBV30 and TRBJ1-2, is SQTIHQWPATLVQPVGSPLSLECTVEGTSNPNLYWYRQAAGRGLQLLFYSVGIGQISSEVPQNLSASRPQDRQFILSSKKLLLSDSGFYLCACLAGTYGYTFGSGTRLTVV.

The chain links TRBV11-1 to TRBJ2-7, with 9 bases aligning to TRBD1. Germline V gives CDR1 SGHAT, CDR2 FQDESV (reference sequence). The CDR3 is made up of 14 amino acids. The V and J ends lost 5 bases and 4 bases, in that order; junction bases with no gene match: 6. The CDR3 coding sequence is TGTGCCAGCAGCGCCGGGACAGGGTGGTACGAGCAGTACTTC. Its translation is CASSAGTGWYEQYF.

J is TRBJ2-3 and V is TRBV7-7; 9 nucleotides align to TRBD1. Germline CDR1 and CDR2: SSHAT and FNYEAQ (reference sequence). The CDR3 runs to 15 residues. The J segment lost 4 bases and the V segment lost 5 bases, leaving 7 bases of the junction unmatched. Written as DNA, the CDR3 is TGTGCCAGCAGCCCCGGACAGGGGTGGCCAGATACGCAGTATTTT. Translated: CASSPGQGWPDTQYF. The whole variable domain, remainder taken from reference TRBV7-7 and TRBJ2-3, is GAGVSQSPRYKVTKRGQDVTLRCDPISSHATLYWYQQALGQGPEFLTYFNYEAQPDKSGLPSDRFSAERPEGSISTLTIQRTEQRDSAMYRCASSPGQGWPDTQYFGPGTRLTVL.